The 21 T cell receptor beta chains reported below all come from one sample, sequenced in a study of neurological immune-mediated disorders. MiXCR, applied by TCRdb to the 5' RACE reads, yields one record per CDR3 protein. The sample shows roughly 30,000 distinct CDR3 sequences, around 5.9% of them seen only once. The sequencing sample was made of CD4+ T cells from blood. Source of these receptors: a woman aged 50 to 65 in good health.

There are many counts of this clonotype. The chain uses TRBV5-1 and TRBJ1-6; tentative D call: TRBD1 (5 bases). Trimming pared 3 bases from V and 10 bases from J, leaving 17 bases between. Germline CDR1 SGHRS, CDR2 YFSETQ. This CDR3 contains 15 residues. CDR3 protein: CASSSAQGAESPLHF. The CDR3 bases are TGCGCCAGCAGCTCCGCCCAGGGAGCAGAGTCACCCCTCCACTTT. Looking up the rest from reference TRBV5-1 and TRBJ1-6 gives the full variable domain: KAGVTQTPRYLIKTRGQQVTLSCSPISGHRSVSWYQQTPGQGLQFLFEYFSETQRNKGNFPGRFSGRQFSNSRSEMNVSTLELGDSALYLCASSSAQGAESPLHFGNGTRLTVT.

The table lists this clonotype with many counts. This rearrangement joins TRBV10-2 to TRBJ2-2; weak D call: TRBD2 (5 bases). The CDR3 runs to 11 residues. From germline, CDR1 is WSHSY and CDR2 SAAADI. V was cut by 6 bases and J by 7 bases, with 6 bases left in between. The CDR3 region has the DNA TGCGCCAGCAGGGGAGTCGGGGAGCTGTTTTTT. This codes for CASRGVGELFF.

This clonotype came up many times. The gene calls are TRBV6-2 or TRBV6-3 and TRBJ1-2; D is ambiguous. This CDR3 contains 14 residues. In germline, CDR1 is MNHEY, CDR2 SVGEGT. Between the trimmed V and J ends, which lost 1 base and 4 bases, there was a span of 10 bases. Here the CDR3 reads CASSYWKATYGYTF. For the CDR3, the DNA is TGTGCCAGCAGTTACTGGAAAGCGACCTATGGCTACACCTTC.

This clonotype has ten or more counts. The chain employs TRBV14 and TRBJ2-7; D unresolved. In germline, CDR1 is SGHDN, CDR2 FVKESK. Trimming left V 3 bases short and J 6 bases short, with 15 bases between. The CDR3 is 14 amino acids. This CDR3 reads CASSQVLVSGEQYF. The CDR3, as DNA: TGTGCCAGCAGCCAGGTTCTCGTCTCGGGCGAGCAGTACTTC.

This clonotype has at least ten counts. V is TRBV20-1 and J is TRBJ1-4; 9 bases are a match to TRBD1. Germline V gene data show CDR1 as DFQATT and CDR2 as SNEGSKA (reference sequence). Trimming removed 0 bases from V and 8 bases from J; junction bases left unmatched: 10. The CDR3 has 16 amino acids. CDR3 DNA sequence: TGCAGTGCTAGAGACGGGACAGGGCAGGGTCGGGAAAAACTGTTTTTT. Protein: CSARDGTGQGREKLFF.

This clonotype was counted many times. This rearrangement joins TRBV28 to TRBJ2-7; D remains ambiguous. The length of the CDR3 is 14 residues. Germline V gene lookup returns CDR1 MDHEN and CDR2 SYDVKM. V was pared by 6 bases and J by 2 bases, with 14 bases between. CDR3 nucleotides: TGTGCCAGCAGCAAAACTCTCGGCCCCTACGAGCAGTACTTC. This codes for CASSKTLGPYEQYF.

This clonotype came up many times. This chain joins TRBV20-1 and TRBJ2-7, with 8 bases identical to TRBD1. Germline assignment: CDR1 DFQATT and CDR2 SNEGSKA (reference sequence). Trimming took 3 bases from V and 5 from J; bases not matched to a gene: 3. This CDR3 is 12 amino acids long. The CDR3 reads CSARQGAHEQYF. DNA for the CDR3: TGCAGTGCTAGGCAGGGGGCCCACGAGCAGTACTTC.

This clonotype has ten or more counts. The chain combines TRBV28 with TRBJ2-3, with TRBD1 matching 11 bases. Trimming at V came to 2 bases and at J to 4 bases, leaving 8 bases not matched to a gene. CDR1 and CDR2 (germline): MDHEN, SYDVKM. This CDR3 has 17 amino acids. The CDR3 is CASSLRLTGQGADTQYF. The CDR3, as DNA: TGTGCCAGCAGTTTACGGTTAACGGGACAGGGGGCAGATACGCAGTATTTT.

This clonotype was seen repeatedly, ten times or more. The rearrangement links TRBV14 to TRBJ2-7; TRBD1 aligns across 7 bases. The CDR3 spans 14 residues. The V and J ends lost 4 bases and 9 bases, in that order; junction bases with no gene match: 12. Germline CDR1 is SGHDN and CDR2 is FVKESK. The CDR3 nucleotides are TGTGCCAGCAGCCGAGAAGGACAGGCCTTGCCGCAGTACTTC. It codes for CASSREGQALPQYF.

The table lists this clonotype with many counts. V gene TRBV5-5 combines with J gene TRBJ1-3; the D is unclear. The CDR3 has 15 amino acids. Germline-derived CDR1 and CDR2 are SGHKS and YYEKEE (reference sequence). The germline V and J ends were trimmed by 1 base and 4 bases, with 12 bases remaining between them. CDR3 amino acids: CASSLLVGSGNTIYF. In nucleotides, the CDR3 is TGTGCCAGCAGCTTGCTGGTCGGGTCAGGAAACACCATATATTTT.

This chain joins TRBV28 and TRBJ2-7; no definite D call. CDR1 is MDHEN, CDR2 SYDVKM, per germline. V lost 3 bases to trimming and J lost 6 bases, with 18 bases between them. The CDR3 consists of 15 residues. CDR3 in DNA: TGTGCCAGCAGTTTCCTCCGGACCCCGGGTGGCGAGCAGTACTTC. Protein: CASSFLRTPGGEQYF.

This clonotype was observed many times. This rearrangement joins TRBV28 to TRBJ2-1; D could derive from TRBD1 or TRBD2 (6 bases each). Trimming shortened V by 2 bases and J by 4 bases, and 12 bases separated the two germline ends. CDR3 length: 15 amino acids. From germline, CDR1 is MDHEN and CDR2 SYDVKM. The CDR3 region is CASSLGGQGYNEQFF. The DNA for the CDR3 is TGTGCCAGCAGTTTAGGGGGGCAGGGTTACAATGAGCAGTTCTTC.

This clonotype showed up many times. V usage is TRBV19 and J usage is TRBJ2-1, with 8 positions matching TRBD2. This CDR3 is built from 14 residues. Germline trimming cut 4 bases from V and 7 bases from J; bases unmatched to any gene: 6. CDR1 is LNHDA, CDR2 SQIVND, per germline (reference sequence). The CDR3 region is CASSTGRASNEQFF. In nucleotides, the CDR3 is TGTGCCAGTAGTACCGGGAGGGCAAGTAATGAGCAGTTCTTC.

This clonotype showed up many times. The chain links TRBV3-1 to TRBJ2-2, with D possibly called TRBD1 or TRBD2 (5 bases each). Trimming stripped 1 base from V and 4 bases from J, with 13 bases between. Per germline, CDR1 LGHDT and CDR2 YNNKEL (reference sequence). The length of the CDR3 is 16 residues. CDR3 residues: CASSQGVGDRTGELFF. The CDR3 DNA is TGTGCCAGCAGCCAAGGGGTCGGGGACCGCACCGGGGAGCTGTTTTTT. Combining the CDR3 with reference TRBV3-1 and TRBJ2-2 gives the whole variable domain DTAVSQTPKYLVTQMGNDKSIKCEQNLGHDTMYWYKQDSKKFLKIMFSYNNKELIINETVPNRFSPKSPDKAHLNLHINSLELGDSAVYFCASSQGVGDRTGELFFGEGSRLTVL.

This clonotype was observed at least ten times. The V gene is TRBV6-2 or TRBV6-3, the J gene TRBJ2-7; 8 nucleotides align to TRBD2. Germline loops: CDR1 MNHEY, CDR2 SVGEGT. J gave up 7 bases and V 8 bases, and 13 bases lay outside the gene matches. This CDR3 contains 14 residues. CDR3 loop: CASYPGLGGWEQYF. The CDR3 nucleotides are TGTGCCAGCTATCCGGGACTAGGGGGTTGGGAGCAGTACTTC.

This clonotype was seen many times. Germline is not matched at one junction end, which may reflect a read error. This sequence joins TRBV7-2 and TRBJ2-7, with TRBD1 as a possible D gene (5 bases). Germline V gene lookup returns CDR1 SGHTA and CDR2 FQGNSA. The CDR3 is 11 amino acids. The CDR3 spells CASSLQGPLHF. DNA of the CDR3: TGTGCCAGCAGCTTACAGGGCCCTCTCCATTTC. Variable domain in full (rest from reference TRBV7-2 and TRBJ2-7): GAGVSQSPSNKVTEKGKDVELRCDPISGHTALYWYRQSLGQGLEFLIYFQGNSAPDKSGLPSDRFSAERTGGSVSTLTIQRTQQEDSAVYLCASSLQGPLHFGPGTRLTVT.

By proportion, this clonotype is medium-sized. This sequence joins TRBV29-1 and TRBJ2-2, with a weak D call TRBD2 (6 bases). From germline, CDR1 is SQVTM and CDR2 ANQGSEA. Trimming took off 6 bases at V and 7 bases at J, with 15 bases between the two ends. The CDR3 loop spans 13 amino acids. The CDR3 DNA reads as TGCAGCGTGGAGGGATTCTGGAGCGGGGAGCTGTTTTTT. Encoded protein: CSVEGFWSGELFF.

This clonotype was picked up many times. The rearrangement uses TRBV7-3 and TRBJ2-2; TRBD2 agrees at 11 bases. Germline CDR1 and CDR2: SGHTA and FQGTGA. CDR3 length: 16 amino acids. V trimming: 4 bases; J trimming: 6 bases; junction bases outside the gene matches: 7. The CDR3: CASSSIAGGRAGELFF. CDR3 coding DNA: TGTGCCAGCAGCTCCATAGCGGGAGGGCGTGCCGGGGAGCTGTTTTTT.

This clonotype was counted many times. The V gene is TRBV20-1, the J gene TRBJ2-5, with D unclear. Germline V gene sequence: CDR1 DFQATT, CDR2 SNEGSKA (reference sequence). The length of the CDR3 is 13 residues. Trimming took 6 bases from V and 4 from J, leaving 15 bases between them. CDR3 bases: TGCAGTGCAAAAACAGCTCCCGGAGAGACCCAGTACTTC. It specifies CSAKTAPGETQYF.

There are many counts of this clonotype. This chain joins TRBV4-2 and TRBJ1-3; possibly TRBD1 for D (5 bases). Germline V gene sequence: CDR1 LGHNA, CDR2 YNFKEQ. The CDR3 has 16 residues. V lost 4 bases and J 4 bases, leaving 17 bases between the germline ends. The CDR3 region is CASSRAAGLAGNTIYF. CDR3 nucleotides: TGTGCCAGCAGCCGTGCAGCAGGGCTAGCGGGAAACACCATATATTTT.

There are many counts of this clonotype. The chain joins TRBV9 to TRBJ1-2; TRBD1 might be the D (5 bases). This CDR3 region has 14 residues. Trimming removed 4 bases at V and 8 bases at J, with 18 bases between. The germline CDR1 and CDR2 sequences are SGDLS and YYNGEE. The CDR3 loop is CASSRGEGTGGYTF. CDR3 in DNA: TGTGCCAGCAGCCGAGGGGAGGGGACGGGGGGCTACACCTTC.